This T cell receptor beta chain appears in the sequencing data of a study of regulatory and conventional T cells in RAG deficiency. Study findings and constraints: Omenn patients showed >80% Treg-Tconv overlap and shorter CDR3 lengths.

Blood CD4+ CD25-low CD127-high conventional T cells supplied the genomic DNA template. Sequencing was performed with immunoSEQ multiplex PCR; in TCRdb, only in-frame clones are kept and a portion is missing. The table has 34,000 or so clones, 60% to 85% seen once. Of note for this clone: The antigen is unknown.

The same data also went into a second study, on regulatory T cells. From that second work: Amplification used 52 TRBV primers and 13 TRBJ primers.

The receptor was derived from a human donor in good health. Material: CD4+ effector T cells sorted from blood.

CDR3 coding DNA: TGTGCCAGCAGCTTAGATCAGGGCGGAAAACTGTTTTTT. Residues: CASSLDQGGKLFF. The genes are TRBV7-9 and TRBJ1-4; D perhaps matches TRBD1 (5 bases). The V gene's germline CDR1 is SEHNR and CDR2 FQNEAQ (reference sequence). The length of the CDR3 is 13 residues. V lost 1 base to trimming and J lost 10 bases, with 10 bases between them.